These 2 T cell receptor beta chains were all obtained from the same sample, sequenced in a study of cytomegalovirus exposure and HLA in healthy donors. PCR was performed using 60 Vbeta and 13 Jbeta primers. Only in-frame clones appear in the TCRdb table, and some are missing; sequencing was by immunoSEQ multiplex PCR. Among approximately 150,000 clones listed, roughly 82% were seen once. The sample was PBMCs. These receptors originate from a male donor in good health and CMV-seronegative.

The V call is TRBV5-6, the J call TRBJ2-7; 10 positions match TRBD1. Unmatched junction bases numbered 10, after V lost 5 bases and J lost 5 bases. The CDR3 contains 15 residues. The germline V gene has CDR1 SGHDT and CDR2 YYEEEE. CDR3 sequence: CASRRTGTGDHEQYF. For the CDR3, the DNA is TGTGCCAGCAGACGAACCGGGACAGGGGACCACGAGCAGTACTTC.

This chain joins TRBV28 and TRBJ2-5; a weak D match, TRBD1 (5 bases). V lost 6 bases and J lost 1, with 9 bases in between. Looked up from germline, CDR1 is MDHEN and CDR2 is SYDVKM. The CDR3 runs 13 residues. CDR3 nucleotide sequence: TGTGCCAGCAGGACAGTGCCCCAAGAGACCCAGTACTTC. Its translation is CASRTVPQETQYF.